This T cell receptor (beta chain) is drawn from a study of CD8+ T cells in alopecia areata (dated 2018 in TCRdb). Concerning the study at large: Treated patients were enrolled in an open-label pilot trial of oral tofacitinib at 5 to 10 mg twice daily for moderate-to-severe alopecia areata. The study used high-throughput TCRbeta sequencing to examine T cell clonal expansion in alopecia areata, in both the C3H/HeJ mouse model and human patients. Tofacitinib-treated patients had biopsies at baseline and at 4 and 24 weeks of treatment, with a later scalp biopsy in several patients. TCRbeta CDR3 regions were amplified by immunoSEQ multiplex PCR using 35 Vbeta forward and 13 Jbeta reverse primers. RNA was extracted with the PAXgene miRNA kit for fixed scalp, the miRNeasy kit for PBMCs, and the RNeasy kit for mouse skin. Patients stayed on tofacitinib for 6 to 18 months and then had 6 months of follow-up off drug so that delayed response and recurrence could be assessed. In humans, TCRbeta sequencing was performed on scalp tissue and on sorted CD4+ and CD8+ peripheral blood T cells from healthy controls and from patients with patchy or totalis/universalis alopecia areata. Clonality in the scalp was compared among normal scalp (n=4), patchy alopecia areata scalp (n=8), and alopecia totalis/universalis scalp (n=8). Disease severity in treated patients was measured with the SALT score, which quantifies the percentage of affected scalp surface area. Here is what the overall study found, with its caveats: During tofacitinib treatment, many expanded lesional clones remained in scalp and blood, and this persistence may partly explain relapse after treatment is stopped. Compared with normal scalp, lesional scalp, particularly in alopecia totalis/universalis, had higher clonality and more expanded CD8+ clones, which suggests antigenic drive. Unlike mouse skin, where gammadelta T cells dominate, normal human skin contains resident alphabeta T cells that get sequenced too, which complicates analysis of the scalp TCR repertoire. Because the treated cohort was small and had just a single nonresponder, larger studies are needed to establish links between baseline CD8+ expansion and response. Tofacitinib significantly decreased scalp clonality and the number of expanded CD8+ clones among the top 100 scalp clones. TCR sequences shared between patients were less clear than in mice, possibly partly because of HLA diversity in the patient population.

Of note for this clone: The antigen it recognizes is unknown. No much larger clone exists at a distance of one base, and base qualities are not known.

The sample's time point, from its label and the paper: less than 25 weeks on oral tofacitinib. Taken with the paper, the label for treatment or condition translates to: oral pan-JAK inhibitor, 5-10 mg twice daily. Lesional scalp punch biopsies and peripheral blood were obtained from alopecia areata patients. After PBMCs were isolated by density centrifugation and stained for CD3, CD4 and CD8, a FACSAria was used to sort CD4+ and CD8+ T cells. According to the germline V gene, CDR1 reads SGHAT and CDR2 reads FQNNGV. V is clipped by 2 bases and J by 4 bases, and the sequence between their germline boundaries is 9 bases long. The CDR3 holds 14 amino acids from the cysteine to the phenylalanine. The entry retains the CDR3 DNA only, 42 bases that are in frame from base 1. Library construction relied on the immunoSEQ multiplex PCR assay. RNA was extracted from all samples and reverse transcribed into cDNA as template for TCR sequencing. First-strand cDNA was synthesized with SuperScript III using a 2:1 mix of oligo-dT and random hexamers. A synthetic immune receptor repertoire was used to measure amplification bias, and any remaining bias was corrected computationally. In the source study's methods: Raw reads were preprocessed to remove errors, and CDR3 was defined according to IMGT conventions as the region from the conserved cysteine to phenylalanine. Clonality was computed as 1 minus the Shannon entropy, with the entropy normalized by log2 of the number of productive unique TCRs. CD4 or CD8 identity of scalp clones was inferred by cross-referencing scalp TCRbeta sequences with sorted blood CD4 and CD8 repertoires. TCRdb took this table from immuneACCESS and kept in-frame rearrangements with V and J called. Such tables lack part of the clones; where checked against another copy, unresolved V genes explain under half of the gap, and the rest is unexplained. That table gives V, J and clone size, and the DNA gave D and trimming. The sample table contains around 200,000 clones; only one count was recorded for less than 70% of them. Of the sample, 10% to 12% falls within the top ten clones.

Source: CD8+ T cells sorted from blood, taken at week 24, from a patient treated with tofacitinib. In this chain, TRBV11-2 is recombined with TRBJ2-1; a confident D gene designation cannot be given. The TCR sequence derives from a human donor with alopecia areata. The CDR3 protein: CASSLSLSYNEQFF. In nucleotide form, the sequence is TGTGCCAGCAGCTTATCCCTAAGTTACAATGAGCAGTTCTTC.